One and the same sample provided the 10 T cell receptor beta chains below, sequenced in a study of cytomegalovirus exposure and HLA in healthy donors. PCR involved 60 Vbeta and 13 Jbeta primers. Repertoires were generated with immunoSEQ multiplex PCR, while TCRdb's copy carries only in-frame clones and drops some. The data show some 200,000 clones, with approximately 88% seen just once and roughly 2.8% held by the top ten. The sequenced sample consisted of PBMCs. The origin of the receptors is a woman aged 45-65 years in good health and CMV-seropositive.

The chain has TRBV14 and TRBJ2-1, with D tentatively TRBD2 (6 bases). Germline V gene lookup returns CDR1 SGHDN and CDR2 FVKESK. V shed 2 bases and J shed 4 bases, with 9 bases lying between them. CDR3 length: 14 amino acids. CDR3 DNA: TGTGCCAGCAGCCAAACCGGGGGTTACAATGAGCAGTTCTTC. Amino acid sequence: CASSQTGGYNEQFF.

The chain carries TRBV10-1 and TRBJ2-7; D call uncertain. The germline V gene has CDR1 WNHNN and CDR2 SYGVQD (reference sequence). V was cut by 6 bases and J by 2 bases, with 11 bases left in between. The CDR3 totals 13 residues. The CDR3: CASRRLETYEQYF. The CDR3 nucleotides are TGCGCCAGCAGAAGACTGGAAACCTACGAGCAGTACTTC.

This CDR3 reads CASSETGKAAWQYF. The DNA of the CDR3 is TGTGCCAGCAGCGAAACCGGGAAGGCGGCGTGGCAGTACTTC. The chain employs TRBV6-5 and TRBJ2-7; possible D gene TRBD2, 5 bases. This CDR3 contains 14 residues. Per germline, CDR1 MNHEY and CDR2 SVGAGI. V was pared by 6 bases and J by 9 bases, with 21 bases between.

V gene TRBV7-8 combines with J gene TRBJ1-5, with unresolved D. CDR1 and CDR2 from the germline V gene are SGHVS and FQNEAQ. The ends were cut back, 2 bases at V and 11 bases at J, with 19 bases in the middle. This CDR3 contains 15 residues. As DNA, the CDR3 is TGTGCCAGCAGCTTAATCGGGTCCTCCATCATGTCCCAGCATTTT. The encoded protein is CASSLIGSSIMSQHF.

The rearrangement links TRBV7-8 to TRBJ1-1; perhaps TRBD1 as D (5 bases). Germline loops: CDR1 SGHVS, CDR2 FQNEAQ. Trimming removed 3 bases at V and 0 bases at J, with 14 bases between. This CDR3 comprises 16 residues. CDR3 region: CASSFTGVPVNTEAFF. The DNA for the CDR3 is TGTGCCAGCAGCTTCACGGGGGTACCGGTGAACACTGAAGCTTTCTTT.

The CDR3 sequence is CASSLKGTGGLLKAETQYF. The CDR3 nucleotides are TGTGCCAGCAGCTTAAAGGGAACAGGGGGCTTATTAAAAGCGGAGACCCAGTACTTC. The rearrangement links TRBV7-2 to TRBJ2-5, with 9 nucleotides matching TRBD1. Unmatched junction bases numbered 18, after V lost 2 bases and J lost 5 bases. The CDR3 sequence is 19 residues long. CDR1 is SGHTA, CDR2 FQGNSA, per germline.

This rearrangement joins TRBV25-1 to TRBJ2-3, with no clear D. The CDR3 extends over 15 amino acids. Germline assignment: CDR1 MGHDK and CDR2 SYGVNS. V was cut by 3 bases and J by 2 bases, with 12 bases left in between. The CDR3, as DNA: TGTGCCAGCAGTGAGCTTGATAGCCTCACAGATACGCAGTATTTT. Translated: CASSELDSLTDTQYF.

This clone occurred once. This rearrangement joins TRBV5-6 to TRBJ1-2; 8 nucleotides align to TRBD1. Germline assignment: CDR1 SGHDT and CDR2 YYEEEE. The CDR3 length is 16 residues. V shed 4 bases, J shed 7 bases, and the junction held 15 bases outside the gene matches. CDR3 protein: CASSSDINRGLRGYTF. The DNA for the CDR3 is TGTGCCAGCAGCAGCGATATTAACAGGGGGTTACGTGGCTACACCTTC.

The rearrangement uses TRBV6-6 and TRBJ1-2, with 8 bases that match TRBD1. Germline V CDR1 and CDR2: MNHNY, SVGAGI (reference sequence). The CDR3 is 14 residues long. Trimming cost V 7 bases and J 3 bases; bases outside gene matches: 7. CDR3 bases: TGTGCCAGCAAGGACAGGGTGTCTTACTATGGCTACACCTTC. It translates to CASKDRVSYYGYTF.

V usage is TRBV5-1 and J usage is TRBJ2-1, with TRBD2 as a possible D gene (5 bases). Trimming pared 0 bases from V and 8 bases from J, leaving 12 bases between. In germline, CDR1 is SGHRS, CDR2 YFSETQ. The CDR3 is 14 amino acids. CDR3: CASSLGREGDEQFF. In DNA, the CDR3 is TGCGCCAGCAGCTTGGGACGGGAAGGCGATGAGCAGTTCTTC.